This TCR beta chain was obtained from a study of blood T cells in healthy people across ages. Notes on the study in general: PBMCs were not sorted, which prevented a conclusive comparison of naive versus antigen-experienced cells.

This CDR3 comprises 17 residues. The germline CDR1 and CDR2 sequences are LGHNA and YNFKEQ. V trimming: 0 bases; J trimming: 4 bases; junction bases outside the gene matches: 11. A second about 7 to 12 cycle PCR used barcoded and J-beta primers. One entry per CDR3 protein results from TCRdb running MiXCR on the 5' RACE reads. The sample lists around 1.5 million distinct CDR3 sequences; roughly a third were seen once. Regarding this clonotype: The antigen is not known.

Source material: blood. The rearrangement joins TRBV4-2 to TRBJ2-7, with 8 bases fitting TRBD2. The receptor was derived from a woman aged 30 to 39 in good health. This CDR3 reads CASSQEVREGLWYEQYF. CDR3 DNA: TGTGCCAGCAGCCAAGAGGTACGGGAGGGCCTATGGTACGAGCAGTACTTC.